This T cell receptor beta chain was sequenced for a study of beta chain features in type 1 diabetes. Study-wide context: Across every sample, around 98 million sorted cells were examined in total.

In the case of this clone: Its antigen is as yet unknown.

Expressed TCRB transcripts were sequenced, since all the RNA that had been isolated was reverse transcribed. Some clones are missing from TCRdb's copy, which holds only in-frame ones; the method was immunoSEQ multiplex PCR. The sample includes 120,000 to 150,000 clones, 13% of them seen just once. Overall study results and limits: Reads derived from cDNA could over-represent cells showing high TCR expression. The question left open here concerned HLA type influencing TCRB rearrangement. Within each of all four CD4+ subsets, Type 1 diabetes patients had TCRB CDR3s that were moderately but significantly shorter. A closer apparent resemblance between naive, central memory and Treg TCRB repertoires was seen in patients than in healthy donors.

Germline V lookup: CDR1 SGHAT, CDR2 FQDESV (reference sequence). The CDR3 spans 14 residues. The germline V and J ends were trimmed by 2 bases and 5 bases, with 11 bases remaining between them. Sequences were obtained from central memory CD4+ T cells from blood. The receptor comes from a man aged 18-30 years with type 1 diabetes. The chain recombines TRBV11-1 with TRBJ2-3; D may be TRBD2 (7 bases). CDR3 sequence (DNA): TGTGCCAGCAGCTTAATGGGGGGGCAAGATACGCAGTATTTT. It codes for CASSLMGGQDTQYF.